This TCR beta chain was sequenced during a study of neurological immune-mediated disorders. Study at large: 31 of 34 multiple sclerosis patients had relapsing-remitting disease; 3 had secondary progressive. Study-level points and caveats: It was HTLV-1-associated myelopathy that showed the most TCR clonal expansion, while multiple sclerosis showed the least, falling below healthy controls.

MiXCR, applied by TCRdb to the 5' RACE reads, yields one record per CDR3 protein. The sample comprises nearly 60,000 distinct CDR3 sequences, 3% to 3.5% of which are singletons, and about 7.1% rests with the top ten. CDR1 and CDR2 from the germline V gene are SGHTA and FQGTGA. Trimming at V came to 2 bases and at J to 8 bases, leaving 6 bases not matched to a gene. This CDR3 region has 16 residues. This clonotype was found many times. The antigen remains undetermined. Sequencing used PBMCs. The clonotype comes from a woman in her sixties with multiple sclerosis. The V gene is TRBV7-3, the J gene TRBJ1-6; TRBD1 matches at 10 bases. This CDR3 is CASSLHTGTGDSPLHF. For the CDR3, the DNA is TGTGCCAGCAGCTTACATACGGGGACAGGGGATTCACCCCTCCACTTT.